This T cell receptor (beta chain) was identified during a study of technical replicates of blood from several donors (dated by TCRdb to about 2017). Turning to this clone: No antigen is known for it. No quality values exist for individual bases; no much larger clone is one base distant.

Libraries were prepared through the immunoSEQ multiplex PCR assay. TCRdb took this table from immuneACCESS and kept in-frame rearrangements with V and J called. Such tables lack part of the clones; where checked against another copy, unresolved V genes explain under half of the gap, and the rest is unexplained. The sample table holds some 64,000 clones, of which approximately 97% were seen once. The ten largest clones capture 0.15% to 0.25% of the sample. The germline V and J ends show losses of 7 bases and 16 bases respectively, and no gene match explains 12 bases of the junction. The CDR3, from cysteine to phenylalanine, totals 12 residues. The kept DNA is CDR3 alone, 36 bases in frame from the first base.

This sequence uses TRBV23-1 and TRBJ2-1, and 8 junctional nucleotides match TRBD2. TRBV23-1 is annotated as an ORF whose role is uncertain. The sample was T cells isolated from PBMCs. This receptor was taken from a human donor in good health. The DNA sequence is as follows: TGCGCCAGCAATTCGATTACGGGGGGGGGATTCTTC. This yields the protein CASNSITGGGFF.